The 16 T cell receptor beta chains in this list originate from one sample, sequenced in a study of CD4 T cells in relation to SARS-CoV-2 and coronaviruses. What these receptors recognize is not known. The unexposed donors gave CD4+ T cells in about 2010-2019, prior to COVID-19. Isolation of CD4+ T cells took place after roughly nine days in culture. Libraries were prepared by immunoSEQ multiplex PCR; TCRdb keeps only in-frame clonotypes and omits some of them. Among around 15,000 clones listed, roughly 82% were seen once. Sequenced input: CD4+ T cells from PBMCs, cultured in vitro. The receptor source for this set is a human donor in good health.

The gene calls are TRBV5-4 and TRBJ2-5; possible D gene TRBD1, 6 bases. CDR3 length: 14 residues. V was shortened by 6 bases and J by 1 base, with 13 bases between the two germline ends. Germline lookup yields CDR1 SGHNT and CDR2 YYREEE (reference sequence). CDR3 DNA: TGTGCCAGCAACAGTGGGGGCAGCCAAGAGACCCAGTACTTC. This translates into CASNSGGSQETQYF. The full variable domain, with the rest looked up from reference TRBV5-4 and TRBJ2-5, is ETGVTQSPTHLIKTRGQQVTLRCSSQSGHNTVSWYQQALGQGPQFIFQYYREEENGRGNFPPRFSGLQFPNYSSELNVNALELDDSALYLCASNSGGSQETQYFGPGTRLLVL.

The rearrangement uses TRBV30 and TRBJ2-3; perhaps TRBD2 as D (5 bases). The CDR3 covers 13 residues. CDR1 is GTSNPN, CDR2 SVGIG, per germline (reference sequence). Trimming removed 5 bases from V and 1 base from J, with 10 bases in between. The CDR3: CAWGLGGTDTQYF. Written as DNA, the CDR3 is TGTGCCTGGGGGCTCGGGGGCACAGATACGCAGTATTTT.

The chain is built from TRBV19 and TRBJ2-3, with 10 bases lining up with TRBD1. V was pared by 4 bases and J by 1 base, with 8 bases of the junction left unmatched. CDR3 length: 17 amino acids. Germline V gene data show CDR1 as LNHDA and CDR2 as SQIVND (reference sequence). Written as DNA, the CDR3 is TGTGCCAGTAGTACAACCGGGACAGGGGTCGGCACAGATACGCAGTATTTT. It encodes CASSTTGTGVGTDTQYF.

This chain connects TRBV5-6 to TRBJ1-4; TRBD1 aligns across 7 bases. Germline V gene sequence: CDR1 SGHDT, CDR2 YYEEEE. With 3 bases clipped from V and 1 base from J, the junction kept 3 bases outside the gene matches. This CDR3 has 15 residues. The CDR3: CASSSYRGTNEKLFF. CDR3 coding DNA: TGTGCCAGCAGCTCCTACAGGGGAACTAATGAAAAACTGTTTTTT.

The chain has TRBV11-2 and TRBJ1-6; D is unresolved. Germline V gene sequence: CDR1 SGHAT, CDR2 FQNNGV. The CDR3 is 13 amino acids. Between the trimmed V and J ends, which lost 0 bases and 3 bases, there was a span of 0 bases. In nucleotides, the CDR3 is TGTGCCAGCAGCTTAGACTATAATTCACCCCTCCACTTT. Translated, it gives CASSLDYNSPLHF.

CDR3 protein: CASSGETFGYTF. DNA for the CDR3: TGTGCCAGCTCAGGGGAGACATTTGGCTACACCTTC. The chain employs TRBV11-2 and TRBJ1-2; D perhaps matches TRBD1 (6 bases). This CDR3 spans 12 amino acids. V was trimmed by 8 bases and J by 7 bases, leaving 14 bases between them. From germline, CDR1 is SGHAT and CDR2 FQNNGV.

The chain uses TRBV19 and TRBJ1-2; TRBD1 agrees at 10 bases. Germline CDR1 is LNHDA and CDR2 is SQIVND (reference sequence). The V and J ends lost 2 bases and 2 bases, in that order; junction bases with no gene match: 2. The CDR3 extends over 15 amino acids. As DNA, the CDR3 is TGTGCCAGTAGTATATCGGACAGGGGGAACTATGGCTACACCTTC. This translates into CASSISDRGNYGYTF.

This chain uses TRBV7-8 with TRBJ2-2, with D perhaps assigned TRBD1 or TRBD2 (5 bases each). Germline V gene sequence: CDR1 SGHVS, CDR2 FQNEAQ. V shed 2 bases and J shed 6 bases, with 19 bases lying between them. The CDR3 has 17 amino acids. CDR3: CASSLRGLGVFPGELFF. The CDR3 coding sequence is TGTGCCAGCAGCTTAAGGGGATTGGGAGTATTCCCCGGGGAGCTGTTTTTT.

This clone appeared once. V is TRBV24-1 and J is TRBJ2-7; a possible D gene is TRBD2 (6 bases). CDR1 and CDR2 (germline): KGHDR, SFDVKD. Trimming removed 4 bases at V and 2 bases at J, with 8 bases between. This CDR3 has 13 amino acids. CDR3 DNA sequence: TGTGCCACCAGTGAGGGCGGGACCTACGAGCAGTACTTC. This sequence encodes CATSEGGTYEQYF.

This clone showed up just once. The CDR3 loop reads CSVELGRERNEQFF. DNA of the CDR3: TGCAGCGTTGAGTTAGGGCGGGAGCGCAATGAGCAGTTCTTC. The gene calls are TRBV29-1 and TRBJ2-1, with 7 bases lining up with TRBD2. Unmatched junction bases numbered 8, after V lost 3 bases and J lost 6 bases. This CDR3 contains 14 residues. Germline CDR1 and CDR2: SQVTM and ANQGSEA.

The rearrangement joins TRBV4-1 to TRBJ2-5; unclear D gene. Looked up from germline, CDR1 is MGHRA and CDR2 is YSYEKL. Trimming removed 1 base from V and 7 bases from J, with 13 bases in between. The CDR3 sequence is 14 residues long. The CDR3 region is CASSQGVSWATQYF. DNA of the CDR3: TGCGCCAGCAGCCAAGGGGTCAGTTGGGCGACCCAGTACTTC.

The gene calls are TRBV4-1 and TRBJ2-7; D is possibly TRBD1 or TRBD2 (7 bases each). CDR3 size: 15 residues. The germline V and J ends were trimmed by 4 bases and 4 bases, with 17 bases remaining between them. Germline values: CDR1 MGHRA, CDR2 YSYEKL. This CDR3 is CASSPGRGGSYEQYF. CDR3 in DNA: TGCGCCAGCAGCCCAGGCAGGGGGGGTTCATACGAGCAGTACTTC.

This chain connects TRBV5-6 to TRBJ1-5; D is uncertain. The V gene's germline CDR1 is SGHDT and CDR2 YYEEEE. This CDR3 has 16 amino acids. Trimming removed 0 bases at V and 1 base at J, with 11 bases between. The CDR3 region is CASSLGPGGSNQPQHF. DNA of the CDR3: TGTGCCAGCAGCTTGGGGCCGGGAGGGAGCAATCAGCCCCAGCATTTT. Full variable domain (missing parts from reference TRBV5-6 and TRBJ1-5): DAGVTQSPTHLIKTRGQQVTLRCSPKSGHDTVSWYQQALGQGPQFIFQYYEEEERQRGNFPDRFSGHQFPNYSSELNVNALLLGDSALYLCASSLGPGGSNQPQHFGDGTRLSIL.

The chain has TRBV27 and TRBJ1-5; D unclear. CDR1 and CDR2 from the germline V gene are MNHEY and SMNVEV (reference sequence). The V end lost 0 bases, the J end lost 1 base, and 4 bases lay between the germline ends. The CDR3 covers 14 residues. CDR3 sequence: CASSLSWSNQPQHF. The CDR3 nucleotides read TGTGCCAGCAGTTTATCGTGGAGCAATCAGCCCCAGCATTTT.

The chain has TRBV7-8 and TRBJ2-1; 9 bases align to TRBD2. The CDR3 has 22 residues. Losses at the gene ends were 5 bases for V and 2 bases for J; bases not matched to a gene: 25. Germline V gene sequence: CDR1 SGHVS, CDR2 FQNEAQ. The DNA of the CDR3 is TGTGCCAGCAGCCTCATAGCGTTAAGACTAGCGGCAATAAAGGGGGCCTACAATGAGCAGTTCTTC. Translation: CASSLIALRLAAIKGAYNEQFF.

CDR3 protein: CASSQDWAGADGEKLFF. The CDR3 DNA is TGCGCCAGCAGCCAAGATTGGGCGGGGGCGGACGGTGAAAAACTGTTTTTT. The V and J genes are TRBV4-1 and TRBJ1-4; weak D call: TRBD1 (6 bases). Germline CDR1 reads MGHRA; CDR2 reads YSYEKL. Trimming removed 0 bases from V and 7 bases from J, with 18 bases in between. There are 17 residues in the CDR3.